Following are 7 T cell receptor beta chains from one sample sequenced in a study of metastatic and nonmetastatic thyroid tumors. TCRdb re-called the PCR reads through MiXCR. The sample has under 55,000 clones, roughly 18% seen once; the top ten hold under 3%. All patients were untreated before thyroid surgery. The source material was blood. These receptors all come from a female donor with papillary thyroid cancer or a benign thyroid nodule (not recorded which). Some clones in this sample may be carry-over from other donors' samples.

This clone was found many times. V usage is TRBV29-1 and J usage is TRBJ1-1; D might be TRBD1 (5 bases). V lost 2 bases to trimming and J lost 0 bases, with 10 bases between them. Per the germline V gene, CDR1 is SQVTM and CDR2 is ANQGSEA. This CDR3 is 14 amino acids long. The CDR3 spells CSVEPDRMNTEAFF. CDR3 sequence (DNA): TGCAGCGTTGAACCCGACAGAATGAACACTGAAGCTTTCTTT. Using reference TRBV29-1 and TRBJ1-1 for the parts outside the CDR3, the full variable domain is SAVISQKPSRDICQRGTSLTIQCQVDSQVTMMFWYRQQPGQSLTLIATANQGSEATYESGFVIDKFPISRPNLTFSTLTVSNMSPEDSSIYLCSVEPDRMNTEAFFGQGTRLTVV.

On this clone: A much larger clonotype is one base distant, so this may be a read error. The CDR3 region has the DNA TGCATCGTTCCGGCAGGACAGGTTCGTGACCAGTACTTC. Translation: CIVPAGQVRDQYF. This chain connects TRBV29-1 to TRBJ2-5, with TRBD1 matching over 7 bases. The CDR3 extends over 13 amino acids. The germline gives CDR1 SQVTM, CDR2 ANQGSEA.

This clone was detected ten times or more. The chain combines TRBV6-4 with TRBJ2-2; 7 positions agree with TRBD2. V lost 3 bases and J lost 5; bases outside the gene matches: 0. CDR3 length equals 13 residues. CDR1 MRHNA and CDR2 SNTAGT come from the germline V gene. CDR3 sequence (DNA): TGTGCCAGCAGTGAGCGGGAGACCGGGGAGCTGTTTTTT. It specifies CASSERETGELFF.

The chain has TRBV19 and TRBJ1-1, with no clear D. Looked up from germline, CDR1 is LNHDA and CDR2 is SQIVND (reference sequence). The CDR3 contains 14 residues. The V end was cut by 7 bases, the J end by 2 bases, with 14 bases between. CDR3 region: CASNPRCLNTEAFF. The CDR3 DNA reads TGTGCCAGTAACCCCAGGTGTCTTAACACTGAAGCTTTCTTT.

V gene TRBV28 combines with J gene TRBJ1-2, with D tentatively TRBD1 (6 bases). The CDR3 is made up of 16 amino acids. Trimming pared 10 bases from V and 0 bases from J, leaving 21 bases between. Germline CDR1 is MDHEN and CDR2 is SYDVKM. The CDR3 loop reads CAIRVRTASPNYGYTF. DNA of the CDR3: TGTGCCATCAGAGTCCGGACAGCCTCTCCTAACTATGGCTACACCTTC.

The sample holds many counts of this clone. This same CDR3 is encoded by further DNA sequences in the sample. The CDR3 nucleotides are TGCAGTGCCCGGACTAGCGGGAGGGCCGGGGGGACCCAGTACTTC. It translates to CSARTSGRAGGTQYF. V gene TRBV20-1 combines with J gene TRBJ2-5, with 15 bases identical to TRBD2. CDR1 DFQATT and CDR2 SNEGSKA come from the germline V gene (reference sequence). The V and J ends lost 6 bases and 7 bases, in that order; junction bases with no gene match: 9. The CDR3 runs 15 residues.

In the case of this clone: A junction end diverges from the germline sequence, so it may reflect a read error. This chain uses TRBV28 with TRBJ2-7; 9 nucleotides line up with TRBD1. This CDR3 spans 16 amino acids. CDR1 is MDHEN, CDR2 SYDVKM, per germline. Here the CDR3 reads CASRSTRDRESYEQYF. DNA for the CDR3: TGTGCCAGCAGATCGACCCGGGACAGGGAGTCCTATGAGCAGTACTTC.